One sample yielded the 26 T cell receptor beta chains listed below, sequenced in a study of blood T cell repertoires in COVID-19. Libraries were prepared by immunoSEQ multiplex PCR; TCRdb keeps only in-frame clonotypes and omits some of them. The repertoire includes roughly 180,000 clones, around 83% of them detected once, and about 3.5% sits in the top ten. The sample comprised PBMCs or T cells enriched from blood (not recorded which). These receptors were collected from a woman between 50 and 59 years old in a cohort exposed to, infected with or recovered from COVID-19 (not recorded which).

This chain uses TRBV14 with TRBJ2-6; 8 bases line up with TRBD1. The CDR3 is made up of 18 amino acids. Germline V lookup: CDR1 SGHDN, CDR2 FVKESK. Trimming cost V 1 base and J 2 bases; bases outside gene matches: 7. CDR3 region: CASSQGVQGVPGANVLTF. CDR3 DNA sequence: TGTGCCAGCAGCCAAGGGGTACAGGGGGTACCTGGGGCCAACGTCCTGACTTTC.

The V gene is TRBV4-2, the J gene TRBJ1-4, with 8 nucleotides matching TRBD1. The CDR3 contains 17 residues. The V segment lost 0 bases and the J segment 10 bases; nucleotides outside the gene matches: 13. Germline lookup yields CDR1 LGHNA and CDR2 YNFKEQ. CDR3 coding DNA: TGTGCCAGCAGCCAAGAGAAGTGGTCCAGGGGGCATTCAAAACTGTTTTTT. Its translation: CASSQEKWSRGHSKLFF.

This sequence joins TRBV28 and TRBJ2-1; 9 bases are a match to TRBD1. Germline lookup yields CDR1 MDHEN and CDR2 SYDVKM. The CDR3 is made up of 14 amino acids. V lost 3 bases and J lost 8; bases outside the gene matches: 5. The CDR3 bases are TGTGCCAGCAGTTTTGGGGACAGGGTCCATGAGCAGTTCTTC. Translating it yields CASSFGDRVHEQFF. The variable domain in full, with the rest retrieved from reference TRBV28 and TRBJ2-1, is DVKVTQSSRYLVKRTGEKVFLECVQDMDHENMFWYRQDPGLGLRLIYFSYDVKMKEKGDIPEGYSVSREKKERFSLILESASTNQTSMYLCASSFGDRVHEQFFGPGTRLTVL.

The chain recombines TRBV10-1 with TRBJ2-3; 8 nucleotides line up with TRBD1. Germline V gene lookup returns CDR1 WNHNN and CDR2 SYGVQD (reference sequence). V lost 4 bases, J lost 3 bases, and 9 bases stayed unmatched. This CDR3 contains 16 residues. For the CDR3, the DNA is TGCGCCAGCAGTGGTGAGCAGGGGGCTGGGACAGATACGCAGTATTTT. Residues: CASSGEQGAGTDTQYF.

The CDR3 protein is CASTSGFGNQPQHF. The CDR3, as DNA: TGCGCCAGCACCTCAGGGTTTGGCAATCAGCCCCAGCATTTT. V usage is TRBV4-1 and J usage is TRBJ1-5; D may be TRBD1 (5 bases). V lost 7 bases, J lost 2 bases, and 12 bases lay in between. This CDR3 has 14 amino acids. Germline V gene sequence: CDR1 MGHRA, CDR2 YSYEKL.

The rearrangement links TRBV7-2 to TRBJ2-7; D may be TRBD2 (7 bases). The germline V gene has CDR1 SGHTA and CDR2 FQGNSA. The CDR3 length is 14 residues. Trimming shortened V by 5 bases and J by 5 bases, and 16 bases separated the two germline ends. CDR3 amino acids: CASSPVRGHDEQYF. DNA of the CDR3: TGTGCCAGCAGCCCCGTGCGGGGGCACGACGAGCAGTACTTC.

The chain carries TRBV25-1 and TRBJ2-5, with 7 bases that match TRBD1. This CDR3 spans 13 amino acids. Trimming removed 8 bases from V and 4 bases from J; junction bases left unmatched: 7. Per the germline V gene, CDR1 is MGHDK and CDR2 is SYGVNS. CDR3 residues: CASLTGAGETQYF. In DNA form, the CDR3 reads TGTGCCAGCTTAACAGGGGCCGGAGAGACCCAGTACTTC.

The V call is TRBV19, the J call TRBJ2-1; the match to TRBD2 covers 10 bases. Germline CDR1 and CDR2: LNHDA and SQIVND (reference sequence). This CDR3 has 13 residues. J gave up 7 bases and V 6 bases, and 3 bases lay outside the gene matches. The DNA of the CDR3 is TGTGCCAGTAGGGTAGCGGGGGGAAATGAGCAGTTCTTC. It is translated as CASRVAGGNEQFF. Together with reference TRBV19 and TRBJ2-1, the CDR3 gives the full variable domain: DGGITQSPKYLFRKEGQNVTLSCEQNLNHDAMYWYRQDPGQGLRLIYYSQIVNDFQKGDIAEGYSVSREKKESFPLTVTSAQKNPTAFYLCASRVAGGNEQFFGPGTRLTVL.

This clone was counted a single time. This chain connects TRBV10-3 to TRBJ1-1, with 8 nucleotides matching TRBD1. The CDR3 has 15 amino acids. V shed 1 base and J 3 bases; nucleotides not matched to a gene: 4. Germline values: CDR1 ENHRY, CDR2 SYGVKD. Here the CDR3 reads CAISELATGDTEAFF. The CDR3 DNA reads as TGTGCCATCAGTGAGTTGGCGACAGGGGACACTGAAGCTTTCTTT.

The chain recombines TRBV28 with TRBJ1-2, with 7 bases that match TRBD1. J was trimmed by 5 bases and V by 1 base; bases with no gene match: 1. CDR1 and CDR2 from the germline V gene are MDHEN and SYDVKM. The CDR3 spans 13 residues. The CDR3 protein is CASSLSGGYGYTF. In nucleotides, the CDR3 is TGTGCCAGCAGTTTATCAGGGGGATATGGCTACACCTTC.

This clone has just a few counts. The chain combines TRBV28 with TRBJ1-5; D remains unclear. With 7 bases removed from V and 9 bases from J, the gap between germline ends came to 13 bases. Germline V lookup: CDR1 MDHEN, CDR2 SYDVKM. The CDR3 is 12 residues long. DNA for the CDR3: TGTGCCAGCAATGAGTTTTCGAGGCCCCAGCATTTT. Protein: CASNEFSRPQHF.

V gene TRBV7-2 combines with J gene TRBJ2-5; TRBD1 might be the D (5 bases). Germline CDR1 SGHTA, CDR2 FQGNSA. Trimming took off 4 bases at V and 3 bases at J, with 18 bases between the two ends. The length of the CDR3 is 16 residues. The CDR3 loop reads CASSSAQRDRKETQYF. DNA of the CDR3: TGTGCCAGCAGCTCAGCCCAGCGAGACAGAAAAGAGACCCAGTACTTC.

This rearrangement joins TRBV7-2 to TRBJ1-4; D unresolved. CDR3 length equals 15 residues. CDR1 and CDR2 (germline): SGHTA, FQGNSA. V was trimmed by 5 bases and J by 8 bases, leaving 18 bases between them. The CDR3 bases are TGTGCCAGCAGCCGCCAGAGTAGCGAAGAGGAAAAACTGTTTTTT. As protein: CASSRQSSEEEKLFF.

This clone has more than one count but fewer than ten. CDR3 protein: CASSGEALDNSPLHF. As DNA, the CDR3 is TGTGCCAGCAGTGGGGAGGCCCTGGATAATTCACCCCTCCACTTT. The chain couples TRBV2 to TRBJ1-6; no definite D call. Germline V CDR1 and CDR2: SNHLY, FYNNEI. V was clipped by 4 bases and J by 5 bases, with 12 bases between them. The CDR3 spans 15 residues.

The chain couples TRBV10-3 to TRBJ2-3; weak D call: TRBD2 (7 bases). CDR1 and CDR2 (germline): ENHRY, SYGVKD. The CDR3 runs to 14 residues. V was clipped by 10 bases and J by 1 base, with 15 bases between them. The CDR3 DNA reads as TGTGCCACCCTGCCGGGGGGCGGCACAGATACGCAGTATTTT. It encodes CATLPGGGTDTQYF.

The chain carries TRBV20-1 and TRBJ2-2; 7 bases align to TRBD2. Trimming took 3 bases from V and 2 from J; bases not matched to a gene: 6. The germline V gene encodes CDR1 DFQATT and CDR2 SNEGSKA (reference sequence). This CDR3 spans 15 amino acids. CDR3 amino acids: CSASLSGPNTGELFF. The CDR3, as DNA: TGCAGTGCTAGTCTTAGCGGGCCAAACACCGGGGAGCTGTTTTTT.

This clone was observed once. The rearrangement joins TRBV28 to TRBJ1-4, with a weak D call TRBD1 (6 bases). Trimming took 5 bases from V and 2 from J, leaving 15 bases between them. In germline, CDR1 is MDHEN, CDR2 SYDVKM. CDR3 size: 16 residues. DNA of the CDR3: TGTGCCAGCAGTCCCACAGGGTTTCAGACTAATGAAAAACTGTTTTTT. The encoded protein is CASSPTGFQTNEKLFF. Supplemented by reference TRBV28 and TRBJ1-4, the full variable domain reads DVKVTQSSRYLVKRTGEKVFLECVQDMDHENMFWYRQDPGLGLRLIYFSYDVKMKEKGDIPEGYSVSREKKERFSLILESASTNQTSMYLCASSPTGFQTNEKLFFGSGTQLSVL.

The rearrangement joins TRBV2 to TRBJ1-2; 11 bases line up with TRBD1. CDR3 size: 13 residues. The germline V gene has CDR1 SNHLY and CDR2 FYNNEI. V lost 8 bases and J lost 3; bases outside the gene matches: 2. The CDR3: CASGQGAYYGYTF. The CDR3 nucleotides read TGTGCCAGCGGACAGGGGGCTTACTATGGCTACACCTTC.

V gene TRBV6-5 combines with J gene TRBJ2-2; perhaps TRBD2 as D (5 bases). The V end lost 2 bases, the J end lost 1 base, and 5 bases lay between the germline ends. There are 14 residues in the CDR3. Germline V CDR1 and CDR2: MNHEY, SVGAGI. The CDR3 DNA sequence: TGTGCCAGCAGTTACAGCGGGAACACCGGGGAGCTGTTTTTT. Protein: CASSYSGNTGELFF.

V usage is TRBV10-1 and J usage is TRBJ2-2; 7 bases are a match to TRBD2. The CDR3 consists of 14 residues. CDR1 WNHNN and CDR2 SYGVQD come from the germline V gene (reference sequence). V trimming: 11 bases; J trimming: 6 bases; junction bases outside the gene matches: 12. CDR3 sequence: CAAPQGGSPGELFF. DNA for the CDR3: TGCGCCGCCCCGCAGGGCGGGAGCCCCGGGGAGCTGTTTTTT.

V is TRBV7-3 and J is TRBJ2-6; possible D gene TRBD1, 6 bases. The length of the CDR3 is 16 residues. Germline V lookup: CDR1 SGHTA, CDR2 FQGTGA. The V end lost 5 bases, the J end lost 4 bases, and 15 bases lay between the germline ends. DNA for the CDR3: TGTGCCAGCAGCCAACAGGGTACTCTGGGGGCCAACGTCCTGACTTTC. Amino acid sequence: CASSQQGTLGANVLTF. Full variable domain (remainder filled in from reference TRBV7-3 and TRBJ2-6): GAGVSQTPSNKVTEKGKYVELRCDPISGHTALYWYRQSLGQGPEFLIYFQGTGAADDSGLPNDRFFAVRPEGSVSTLKIQRTERGDSAVYLCASSQQGTLGANVLTFGAGSRLTVL.

The V call is TRBV27, the J call TRBJ1-6, with TRBD1 matching 7 bases. CDR1 is MNHEY and CDR2 is SMNVEV in the germline V gene (reference sequence). Trimming removed 4 bases from V and 9 bases from J; junction bases left unmatched: 6. The CDR3 contains 14 residues. The CDR3 loop reads CASSSKGAISPLHF. The CDR3 coding sequence is TGTGCCAGCAGTTCCAAGGGGGCGATTTCACCCCTCCACTTT.

As concerns this clone: Relative to the germline gene, one junction end is altered; a read error may explain this. J is TRBJ2-4 and V is TRBV7-2; TRBD1 aligns across 10 bases. The CDR3 runs 14 residues. Germline V gene data show CDR1 as SGHTA and CDR2 as FQGNSA. The CDR3 DNA sequence: TGTGCCAGCAGCTTAGGGACAGGGGGGTTTGGAGCGAACTTC. Its translation is CASSLGTGGFGANF.

The chain couples TRBV6-2 or TRBV6-3 to TRBJ1-1, with D maybe TRBD1 (5 bases). The CDR3 length is 14 residues. Germline V gene lookup returns CDR1 MNHEY and CDR2 SVGEGT. With 2 bases removed from V and 3 bases from J, the gap between germline ends came to 10 bases. This CDR3 is CASSYLTVDTEAFF. The DNA of the CDR3 is TGTGCCAGCAGTTACCTGACAGTAGACACTGAAGCTTTCTTT.

This rearrangement joins TRBV7-9 to TRBJ2-3, with 7 bases that match TRBD1. Looked up from germline, CDR1 is SEHNR and CDR2 is FQNEAQ (reference sequence). The CDR3 loop spans 13 amino acids. J was trimmed by 3 bases and V by 7 bases; bases with no gene match: 4. In nucleotides, the CDR3 is TGTGCCAGCACCAGCAGGGGGACAGATACGCAGTATTTT. Its translation: CASTSRGTDTQYF.

The table lists this clone with a count of one. The rearrangement uses TRBV20-1 and TRBJ2-1; no clear D gene. The V end lost 3 bases, the J end lost 4 bases, and 19 bases lay between the germline ends. This CDR3 has 16 amino acids. Germline V gene lookup returns CDR1 DFQATT and CDR2 SNEGSKA (reference sequence). DNA of the CDR3: TGCAGTGCTAGTGGTTTCGATACAACATCGTACAATGAGCAGTTCTTC. This encodes CSASGFDTTSYNEQFF.